These 27 T cell receptor beta chains were all obtained from the same sample, sequenced in a study of Graves' ophthalmopathy and Graves' hyperthyroidism. Amplification from RNA transcripts yielded the TCR beta CDR3 regions. RT-PCR was first run with HTBI primers, then multiplex PCR in a second round. TCRdb redid the calling of the multiplex PCR reads with MiXCR, one entry per CDR3 protein. The top ten hold about 40% of the sample, which has 650,000 to 900,000 distinct CDR3 sequences, about 44% seen once. Material for sequencing was peripheral blood. These receptors came from an adult man with Graves' ophthalmopathy.

As to this clonotype: The germline gene is not matched at one end of the junction; a read error may be the cause. The chain couples TRBV4-1 to TRBJ2-7; D unclear. This CDR3 is built from 14 residues. In germline, CDR1 is MGHRA, CDR2 YSYEKL. The CDR3 sequence: CASSQLLNSYEQYF. DNA of the CDR3: TGTGCCAGCAGCCAACTACTTAACTCCTACGAGCAGTACTTC.

The chain carries TRBV4-2 and TRBJ2-5, with D perhaps being TRBD1 or TRBD2 (5 bases each). V was shortened by 1 base and J by 2 bases, with 11 bases between the two germline ends. The CDR3 consists of 15 residues. Germline CDR1 and CDR2: LGHNA and YNFKEQ. For the CDR3, the DNA is TGTGCCAGCAGCCAAGGGGGGAGTGTACAAGAGACCCAGTACTTC. Residues: CASSQGGSVQETQYF.

V and J are TRBV29-1 and TRBJ1-5; D remains unclear. CDR3 length equals 12 residues. The V end lost 8 bases, the J end lost 3 bases, and 11 bases lay between the germline ends. The germline gives CDR1 SQVTM, CDR2 ANQGSEA. The CDR3 DNA reads TGCAGCTTGGAAGGTCTCAATCAGCCCCAGCATTTT. Protein sequence: CSLEGLNQPQHF. The entire variable domain, with the rest obtained from reference TRBV29-1 and TRBJ1-5, is as follows: SAVISQKPSRDICQRGTSLTIQCQVDSQVTMMFWYRQQPGQSLTLIATANQGSEATYESGFVIDKFPISRPNLTFSTLTVSNMSPEDSSIYLCSLEGLNQPQHFGDGTRLSIL.

The V call is TRBV2, the J call TRBJ1-2; D remains ambiguous. The CDR3 spans 14 residues. Looked up from germline, CDR1 is SNHLY and CDR2 is FYNNEI. Deletions cut 5 bases from V and 7 bases from J, with 17 bases between. The CDR3 is CASSLDRGGGGYTF. Written as DNA, the CDR3 is TGTGCCAGCAGTTTAGATCGAGGAGGAGGTGGCTACACCTTC.

This clonotype was recorded many times. The V call is TRBV24-1, the J call TRBJ1-2, with D possibly being TRBD1 (6 bases). Per the germline V gene, CDR1 is KGHDR and CDR2 is SFDVKD. The CDR3 has 17 residues. Trimming pared 2 bases from V and 2 bases from J, leaving 17 bases between. The CDR3 DNA reads TGTGCCACCAGTGATTCAGGAGGATCAAGGGGGAACTATGGCTACACCTTC. This gives the protein CATSDSGGSRGNYGYTF.

The rearrangement links TRBV29-1 to TRBJ2-7; 11 bases are a match to TRBD1. V trimming: 4 bases; J trimming: 7 bases; junction bases outside the gene matches: 12. CDR1 SQVTM and CDR2 ANQGSEA come from the germline V gene. CDR3 length: 15 amino acids. CDR3 loop: CSVVAGQGVASEQYF. The CDR3 DNA follows: TGCAGCGTTGTAGCGGGACAGGGGGTGGCGAGTGAGCAGTACTTC.

The chain has TRBV4-3 and TRBJ1-6; D gene unclear. Looked up from germline, CDR1 is LGHNA and CDR2 is YSLEER. The CDR3 has 13 amino acids. V lost 11 bases, J lost 8 bases, and 16 bases lay in between. CDR3 residues: CARLNGPYSPLHF. The CDR3 nucleotides are TGCGCCCGCCTAAATGGGCCCTATTCACCCCTCCACTTT.

J is TRBJ1-1 and V is TRBV7-3, with TRBD1 as a possible D gene (6 bases). Trimming took 9 bases from V and 2 from J, leaving 16 bases between them. Germline V lookup: CDR1 SGHTA, CDR2 FQGTGA. This CDR3 region has 14 residues. CDR3 DNA: TGTGCCAGGAATTGGGGGGGGCTCAACACTGAAGCTTTCTTT. It translates to CARNWGGLNTEAFF.

V is TRBV10-3 and J is TRBJ2-5; 8 bases are a match to TRBD1. Germline V gives CDR1 ENHRY, CDR2 SYGVKD. This CDR3 region has 15 residues. V trimming: 5 bases; J trimming: 9 bases; junction bases outside the gene matches: 14. The CDR3 DNA follows: TGTGCCATCAGTCCGTCAGGGGGCACGGATCAGCCCCAGTACTTC. It codes for CAISPSGGTDQPQYF.

This sequence joins TRBV7-2 and TRBJ2-7, with D hard to call. Germline V gene data show CDR1 as SGHTA and CDR2 as FQGNSA. The V end lost 5 bases, the J end lost 2 bases, and 13 bases lay between the germline ends. The CDR3 spans 14 residues. CDR3 sequence (DNA): TGTGCCAGCAGCCCCATTGGCGGAGCCTACGAGCAGTACTTC. Encoded protein: CASSPIGGAYEQYF.

This clonotype was detected many times. The genes are TRBV7-9 and TRBJ1-1, with D unresolved. From germline, CDR1 is SEHNR and CDR2 FQNEAQ (reference sequence). The CDR3 covers 12 residues. V was clipped by 5 bases and J by 8 bases, with 12 bases between them. The CDR3 protein is CASSPLKREAFF. For the CDR3, the DNA is TGTGCCAGCAGCCCCCTCAAGAGGGAAGCTTTCTTT.

This clonotype was counted a single time. This chain joins TRBV20-1 and TRBJ1-1; 7 nucleotides line up with TRBD1. Trimming cost V 3 bases and J 3 bases; bases outside gene matches: 4. CDR1 DFQATT and CDR2 SNEGSKA come from the germline V gene (reference sequence). The CDR3 has 13 amino acids. The CDR3, as DNA: TGCAGTGCTAGGACAGGGAGTGACACTGAAGCTTTCTTT. Its protein is CSARTGSDTEAFF.

This clonotype was found many times. The chain combines TRBV13 with TRBJ2-7; perhaps TRBD2 as D (6 bases). The CDR3 is 13 amino acids. Per the germline V gene, CDR1 is PRHDT and CDR2 is FYEKMQ (reference sequence). V was pared by 6 bases and J by 3 bases, with 12 bases between. CDR3 sequence (DNA): TGTGCCAGCAGGGGGACTGAAAGCTACGAGCAGTACTTC. It codes for CASRGTESYEQYF.

The chain joins TRBV10-3 to TRBJ1-3; perhaps TRBD1 as D (5 bases). V was clipped by 10 bases and J by 0 bases, with 13 bases between them. The germline V gene encodes CDR1 ENHRY and CDR2 SYGVKD. This CDR3 is built from 14 residues. CDR3 residues: CASREDNSGNTIYF. Here the CDR3 DNA reads TGTGCCAGCAGGGAAGACAACTCTGGAAACACCATATATTTT.

The rearrangement uses TRBV25-1 and TRBJ1-6, with TRBD1 matching 10 bases. Germline-derived CDR1 and CDR2 are MGHDK and SYGVNS. V was pared by 11 bases and J by 5 bases, with 6 bases of the junction left unmatched. This CDR3 is 14 amino acids long. The CDR3 coding sequence is TGTGCCTGGGACGGGACAGGGGATAATTCACCCCTCCACTTT. Its translation is CAWDGTGDNSPLHF.

There are many counts of this clonotype. The CDR3 DNA reads TGTGCCAGCACCCCGACTAGCGGGATTAAGTACTTC. This gives the protein CASTPTSGIKYF. The genes are TRBV7-8 and TRBJ2-7, with TRBD2 matching 11 bases. The V gene end was trimmed by 7 bases and the J gene end by 11 bases; junction bases not matched to a gene: 7. Germline V gives CDR1 SGHVS, CDR2 FQNEAQ. This CDR3 is built from 12 residues.

This clonotype was found many times. CDR3 loop: CAITSPGQPQHF. Written as DNA, the CDR3 is TGTGCCATCACCTCGCCAGGTCAGCCCCAGCATTTT. The chain is built from TRBV10-3 and TRBJ1-5; D uncertain. The V gene lost 7 bases and the J gene lost 6 bases, with 10 bases spanning the gap. This CDR3 has 12 residues. Germline V CDR1 and CDR2: ENHRY, SYGVKD.

V gene TRBV14 combines with J gene TRBJ1-3, with D uncertain. CDR1 and CDR2 (germline): SGHDN, FVKESK. Trimming shortened V by 1 base and J by 11 bases, and 12 bases separated the two germline ends. The CDR3 covers 13 residues. The CDR3 DNA sequence: TGTGCCAGCAGCCAAGCCCCGACACTTTCCATATATTTT. Translation gives CASSQAPTLSIYF.

As regards this clonotype: Since a much larger clone is just one base distant, this may be a read error. V usage is TRBV7-2 and J usage is TRBJ1-2; 7 bases map to TRBD1. This CDR3 is 14 amino acids long. From germline, CDR1 is SGHTA and CDR2 FQGNSA. V lost 8 bases, J lost 8 bases, and 14 bases stayed unmatched. The CDR3 coding sequence is TGTGCCAGCGGCGTACCGACAGGGATCGGGGGCTACACCTTC. Protein product: CASGVPTGIGGYTF.

The chain has TRBV2 and TRBJ2-7; no firm D call. This CDR3 region has 13 residues. Germline loops: CDR1 SNHLY, CDR2 FYNNEI. Trimming stripped 5 bases from V and 2 bases from J, with 10 bases between. The CDR3 region is CASSPTVTYEQYF. In DNA, the CDR3 is TGTGCCAGCAGTCCCACAGTTACCTACGAGCAGTACTTC. Full variable domain (outside the CDR3, taken from reference TRBV2 and TRBJ2-7): EPEVTQTPSHQVTQMGQEVILRCVPISNHLYFYWYRQILGQKVEFLVSFYNNEISEKSEIFDDQFSVERPDGSNFTLKIRSTKLEDSAMYFCASSPTVTYEQYFGPGTRLTVT.

This clonotype has just a few counts. J is TRBJ1-3 and V is TRBV12-3 or TRBV12-4; D unclear. The CDR3 extends over 15 amino acids. Between the trimmed V and J ends, which lost 6 bases and 0 bases, there was a span of 12 bases. The CDR3 sequence: CASSGLVDSGNTIYF. CDR3 nucleotides: TGTGCCAGCAGCGGACTCGTGGACTCTGGAAACACCATATATTTT.

There are a few counts of this clonotype. The chain combines TRBV7-9 with TRBJ2-2; TRBD1 agrees at 8 bases. The J segment lost 6 bases and the V segment lost 2 bases, leaving 11 bases of the junction unmatched. From germline, CDR1 is SEHNR and CDR2 FQNEAQ (reference sequence). The CDR3 spans 17 residues. The CDR3: CASSLHGQGIGAGELFF. As DNA, the CDR3 is TGTGCCAGCAGCTTACACGGACAGGGAATTGGGGCCGGGGAGCTGTTTTTT.

The V and J genes are TRBV5-1 and TRBJ2-7; 7 bases match TRBD1. CDR1 and CDR2 (germline): SGHRS, YFSETQ. The CDR3 spans 15 residues. V was pared by 2 bases and J by 0 bases, with 5 bases of the junction left unmatched. The CDR3 nucleotides are TGCGCCAGCAGCTTAGGGACAGCGAGCTCCTACGAGCAGTACTTC. Translated: CASSLGTASSYEQYF. Supplemented by reference TRBV5-1 and TRBJ2-7, the full variable domain reads KAGVTQTPRYLIKTRGQQVTLSCSPISGHRSVSWYQQTPGQGLQFLFEYFSETQRNKGNFPGRFSGRQFSNSRSEMNVSTLELGDSALYLCASSLGTASSYEQYFGPGTRLTVT.

The chain has TRBV7-9 and TRBJ2-7; D ambiguous. Trimming stripped 5 bases from V and 12 bases from J, with 11 bases between. CDR1 is SEHNR and CDR2 is FQNEAQ in the germline V gene (reference sequence). This CDR3 contains 10 residues. CDR3 coding DNA: TGTGCCAGCAGCCCCGCAGTGCTGTACTTC. Its protein is CASSPAVLYF.

With respect to this clonotype: Without the conserved terminal phenylalanine or tryptophan, this CDR3 likely stems from a read error. The V call is TRBV19, the J call TRBJ2-7, with TRBD1 identical over 10 bases. Germline V lookup: CDR1 LNHDA, CDR2 SQIVND (reference sequence). The CDR3 loop spans 15 amino acids. V lost 5 bases and J lost 2; bases outside the gene matches: 6. Here the CDR3 reads CASSQRTGGPYEQYL. The CDR3, as DNA: TGTGCCAGTAGTCAAAGGACAGGGGGGCCCTACGAGCAGTACCTC.

In this sample, this clonotype turned up many times. This chain connects TRBV10-3 to TRBJ1-1; 7 positions match TRBD1. V was clipped by 6 bases and J by 4 bases; unmatched bases: 11. The CDR3 is 15 residues long. Germline CDR1 reads ENHRY; CDR2 reads SYGVKD. As DNA, the CDR3 is TGTGCCATCAGAAAAGGGACAGCTTCGAGCACTGAAGCTTTCTTT. This translates into CAIRKGTASSTEAFF.

The sample holds a few counts of this clonotype. The CDR3 here is CASSPERQGLTNEKLFF. Here the CDR3 DNA reads TGTGCCAGCAGCCCAGAAAGGCAGGGGCTGACTAATGAAAAACTGTTTTTT. The gene calls are TRBV7-9 and TRBJ1-4, with a weak D call TRBD1 (6 bases). Trimming stripped 5 bases from V and 2 bases from J, with 18 bases between. The germline V gene has CDR1 SEHNR and CDR2 FQNEAQ (reference sequence). The length of the CDR3 is 17 residues.